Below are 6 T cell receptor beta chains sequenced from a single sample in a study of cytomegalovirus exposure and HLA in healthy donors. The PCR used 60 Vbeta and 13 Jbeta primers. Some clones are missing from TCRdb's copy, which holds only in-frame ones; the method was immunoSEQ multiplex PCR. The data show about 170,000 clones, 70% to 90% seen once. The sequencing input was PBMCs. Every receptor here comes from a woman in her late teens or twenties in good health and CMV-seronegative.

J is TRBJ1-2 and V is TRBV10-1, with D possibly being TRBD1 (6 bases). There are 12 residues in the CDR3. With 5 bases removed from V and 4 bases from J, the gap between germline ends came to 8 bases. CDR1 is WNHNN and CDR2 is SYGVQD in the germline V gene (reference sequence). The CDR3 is CASSSGAYGYTF. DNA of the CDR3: TGCGCCAGCAGTTCAGGGGCCTATGGCTACACCTTC.

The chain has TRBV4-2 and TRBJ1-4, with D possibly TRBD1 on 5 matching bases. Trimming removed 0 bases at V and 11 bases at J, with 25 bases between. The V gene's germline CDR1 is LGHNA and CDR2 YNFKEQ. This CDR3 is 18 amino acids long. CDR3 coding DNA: TGTGCCAGCAGCCAAGATAAAGTGGGAGGGGTTACCCCAGAGAAACTGTTTTTT. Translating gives CASSQDKVGGVTPEKLFF.

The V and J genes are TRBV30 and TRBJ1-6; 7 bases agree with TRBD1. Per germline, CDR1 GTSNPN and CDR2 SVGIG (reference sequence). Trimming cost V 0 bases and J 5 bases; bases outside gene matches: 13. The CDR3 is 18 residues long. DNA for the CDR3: TGTGCCTGGAGTGTGGCGCTTCCCCGGGACAGACATAATTCACCCCTCCACTTT. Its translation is CAWSVALPRDRHNSPLHF.

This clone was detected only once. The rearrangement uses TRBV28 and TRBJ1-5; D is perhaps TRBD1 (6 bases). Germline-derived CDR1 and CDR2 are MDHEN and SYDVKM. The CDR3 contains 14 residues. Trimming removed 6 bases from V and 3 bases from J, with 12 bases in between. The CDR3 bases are TGTGCCAGCAGGCCCCAGGGGTCCAATCAGCCCCAGCATTTT. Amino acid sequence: CASRPQGSNQPQHF.

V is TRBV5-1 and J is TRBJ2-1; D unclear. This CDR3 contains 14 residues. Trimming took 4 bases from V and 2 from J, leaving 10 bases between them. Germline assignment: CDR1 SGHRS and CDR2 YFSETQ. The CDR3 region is CASSPPPAYNEQFF. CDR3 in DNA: TGCGCCAGCAGCCCCCCGCCGGCCTACAATGAGCAGTTCTTC.

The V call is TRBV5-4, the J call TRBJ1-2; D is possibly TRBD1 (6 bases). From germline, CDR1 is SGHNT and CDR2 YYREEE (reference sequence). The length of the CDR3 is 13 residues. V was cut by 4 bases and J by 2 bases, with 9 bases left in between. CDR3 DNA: TGTGCCAGCAGCGACGACAGGAACTATGGCTACACCTTC. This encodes CASSDDRNYGYTF. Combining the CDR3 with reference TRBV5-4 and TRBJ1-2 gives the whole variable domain ETGVTQSPTHLIKTRGQQVTLRCSSQSGHNTVSWYQQALGQGPQFIFQYYREEENGRGNFPPRFSGLQFPNYSSELNVNALELDDSALYLCASSDDRNYGYTFGSGTRLTVV.